These 3 T cell receptor beta chains were sequenced from one sample in a study of human T cells and chemical hapten exposure. Time point here: patch test 1, 2 weeks after DPC sensitization. The treatment was: therapeutic diphenylcyclopropenone sensitization with weekly scalp DPC. TCRdb passed the RACE reads through MiXCR, listing each CDR3 protein once. Of approximately 100,000 distinct CDR3 sequences in the sample, approximately 9.9% were seen once. The material was whole blood, obtained in connection with sensitization to the hapten diphenylcyclopropenone (DPC). The receptors come from a woman aged 40 to 49 with alopecia areata. Some clones in this sample may be carry-over from other donors' samples.

Only a few counts were recorded for this clonotype. The chain combines TRBV29-1 with TRBJ2-7, with D perhaps TRBD2 (6 bases). CDR3 length: 14 amino acids. V shed 4 bases and J shed 0 bases, with 13 bases lying between them. Germline V lookup: CDR1 SQVTM, CDR2 ANQGSEA. Here the CDR3 DNA reads TGCAGCGTTGGACTAGGTTTAAGCTCCTACGAGCAGTACTTC. This translates into CSVGLGLSSYEQYF.

This clonotype was counted between two and nine times. V is TRBV18 and J is TRBJ1-1, with D possibly being TRBD1 (5 bases). CDR1 is KGHSH and CDR2 is LQKENI in the germline V gene. This CDR3 region has 14 residues. With 5 bases removed from V and 1 base from J, the gap between germline ends came to 11 bases. CDR3 protein: CASSSSDKNTEAFF. The CDR3 DNA is TGTGCCAGCTCATCCTCGGACAAGAACACTGAAGCTTTCTTT.

The chain has TRBV20-1 and TRBJ2-3, with 8 nucleotides matching TRBD1. This CDR3 comprises 16 residues. Germline assignment: CDR1 DFQATT and CDR2 SNEGSKA (reference sequence). With 1 base clipped from V and 1 base from J, the junction kept 7 bases outside the gene matches. The CDR3 is CSARAGPGGGTDTQYF. CDR3 DNA sequence: TGCAGTGCTAGAGCGGGGCCAGGGGGCGGCACAGATACGCAGTATTTT.